A single sample gave rise to the 30 T cell receptor beta chains below, sequenced in a study of blood T cell repertoires in COVID-19. TCRdb keeps only in-frame clones here, not all; method: immunoSEQ multiplex PCR. The sample has about 350,000 clones, about nine tenths seen once. The material sequenced was peripheral blood. These receptors were collected from a woman in her 70s with COVID-19, enrolled during active disease.

The chain employs TRBV24-1 and TRBJ2-4, with a possible D match to TRBD1 (6 bases). The CDR3 loop spans 14 amino acids. Germline CDR1 KGHDR, CDR2 SFDVKD. V was trimmed by 4 bases and J by 9 bases, leaving 15 bases between them. CDR3 sequence: CATSDRWTEGIQYF. Written as DNA, the CDR3 is TGTGCCACCAGTGACCGATGGACAGAAGGCATTCAGTACTTC.

The CDR3 DNA sequence: TGTGCCAGCAGCTTAGTAGGGGTAGGCACTGAAGCTTTCTTT. Protein product: CASSLVGVGTEAFF. The V gene is TRBV11-2, the J gene TRBJ1-1, with D perhaps matching TRBD1 (5 bases). Deletions cut 1 base from V and 4 bases from J, with 10 bases between. The CDR3 is 14 residues long. CDR1 is SGHAT, CDR2 FQNNGV, per germline.

J is TRBJ2-2 and V is TRBV28; unclear D gene. CDR1 and CDR2 (germline): MDHEN, SYDVKM. This CDR3 has 14 residues. V gave up 5 bases and J gave up 7 bases, with 14 bases separating them. CDR3 protein: CASSLGRSIGELFF. The CDR3 region has the DNA TGTGCCAGCAGTCTGGGCAGATCCATCGGGGAGCTGTTTTTT.

V is TRBV6-1 and J is TRBJ2-5; 11 bases are shared with TRBD2. The CDR3 has 16 residues. Trimming at V came to 4 bases and at J to 5 bases, leaving 9 bases not matched to a gene. The germline V gene has CDR1 MNHNS and CDR2 SASEGT. CDR3 loop: CASSAISGGARETQYF. The CDR3 DNA sequence: TGTGCCAGCAGTGCTATTAGCGGGGGGGCCAGGGAGACCCAGTACTTC.

V is TRBV28 and J is TRBJ2-3; D gene unclear. The V end was cut by 7 bases, the J end by 3 bases, with 8 bases between. The CDR3 is 12 amino acids. Per the germline V gene, CDR1 is MDHEN and CDR2 is SYDVKM. The CDR3: CASTSVTDTQYF. CDR3 nucleotides: TGTGCCAGCACTTCCGTAACAGATACGCAGTATTTT.

The V and J genes are TRBV6-6 and TRBJ1-2, with D maybe TRBD1 (5 bases). The CDR3 covers 15 residues. The germline CDR1 and CDR2 sequences are MNHNY and SVGAGI (reference sequence). Trimming pared 2 bases from V and 2 bases from J, leaving 12 bases between. The CDR3: CASSYTDSINYGYTF. CDR3 sequence (DNA): TGTGCCAGCAGTTACACCGACAGTATAAACTATGGCTACACCTTC.

A remark on this clone: Germline is not matched at one junction end, which may reflect a read error. The chain employs TRBV6-5 and TRBJ1-2; perhaps TRBD1 as D (5 bases). Germline CDR1 is MNHEY and CDR2 is SVGAGI. The CDR3 contains 11 residues. CDR3 in amino acids: CSSWGGYGYTF. CDR3 coding DNA: TGTTCCAGCTGGGGGGGCTATGGCTACACCTTC.

The rearrangement joins TRBV5-1 to TRBJ2-5; the match to TRBD2 covers 10 bases. With 0 bases clipped from V and 2 bases from J, the junction kept 4 bases outside the gene matches. The germline gives CDR1 SGHRS, CDR2 YFSETQ. The length of the CDR3 is 16 residues. This CDR3 is CASSLGAAGGQETQYF. Written as DNA, the CDR3 is TGCGCCAGCAGCTTGGGTGCAGCGGGGGGGCAAGAGACCCAGTACTTC.

The chain carries TRBV11-2 and TRBJ2-7, with D hard to call. V was cut by 1 base and J by 5 bases, with 6 bases left in between. The CDR3 has 12 residues. Looked up from germline, CDR1 is SGHAT and CDR2 is FQNNGV. CDR3 sequence: CASSLVSDEQYF. The CDR3 DNA is TGTGCCAGCAGCTTAGTAAGCGACGAGCAGTACTTC.

This clone came up a few times. The chain links TRBV28 to TRBJ1-3; no reliable D call. The length of the CDR3 is 16 residues. V was clipped by 3 bases and J by 0 bases, with 12 bases between them. Germline loops: CDR1 MDHEN, CDR2 SYDVKM. This CDR3 is CASSFGTASSGNTIYF. Here the CDR3 DNA reads TGTGCCAGCAGTTTCGGAACGGCTAGCTCTGGAAACACCATATATTTT.

The chain carries TRBV24-1 and TRBJ2-1; maybe TRBD1 (5 bases). This CDR3 is built from 14 residues. Germline assignment: CDR1 KGHDR and CDR2 SFDVKD. V was shortened by 6 bases and J by 1 base, with 9 bases between the two germline ends. The CDR3: CATSRTLSYNEQFF. The CDR3 coding sequence is TGTGCCACCAGTAGGACACTATCCTACAATGAGCAGTTCTTC.

The rearrangement uses TRBV10-3 and TRBJ1-1, with 9 positions matching TRBD1. This CDR3 is built from 12 residues. V was clipped by 10 bases and J by 4 bases; unmatched bases: 4. Germline CDR1 reads ENHRY; CDR2 reads SYGVKD. CDR3: CATGQGFTEAFF. In nucleotides, the CDR3 is TGTGCCACCGGACAGGGGTTCACTGAAGCTTTCTTT.

This chain links TRBV7-9 with TRBJ1-2; TRBD1 aligns across 7 bases. Germline V gives CDR1 SEHNR, CDR2 FQNEAQ (reference sequence). Trimming at V came to 5 bases and at J to 7 bases, leaving 4 bases not matched to a gene. The CDR3 is 12 amino acids. CDR3 in DNA: TGTGCCAGCAGCCGACAGGGTAGTGGCTACACCTTC. Amino acids: CASSRQGSGYTF.

The chain uses TRBV29-1 and TRBJ1-1; unclear D gene. Per the germline V gene, CDR1 is SQVTM and CDR2 is ANQGSEA. The length of the CDR3 is 15 residues. Trimming stripped 4 bases from V and 3 bases from J, with 18 bases between. Written as DNA, the CDR3 is TGCAGCGTTGCAGGACTTTTAGAATCTTACACTGAAGCTTTCTTT. Protein sequence: CSVAGLLESYTEAFF. Drawing the rest from reference TRBV29-1 and TRBJ1-1, the complete variable domain is SAVISQKPSRDICQRGTSLTIQCQVDSQVTMMFWYRQQPGQSLTLIATANQGSEATYESGFVIDKFPISRPNLTFSTLTVSNMSPEDSSIYLCSVAGLLESYTEAFFGQGTRLTVV.

CDR3 DNA: TGTGCCAGTACCCGCTCAGGGACACGCAATGAGCAGTTCTTC. This encodes CASTRSGTRNEQFF. This sequence joins TRBV19 and TRBJ2-1; a weak D match, TRBD1 (6 bases). Between the trimmed V and J ends, which lost 7 bases and 6 bases, there was a span of 16 bases. This CDR3 spans 14 amino acids. Looked up from germline, CDR1 is LNHDA and CDR2 is SQIVND (reference sequence).

V and J are TRBV4-3 and TRBJ1-2; the D is unclear. V was trimmed by 3 bases and J by 3 bases, leaving 8 bases between them. The CDR3 length is 13 residues. Germline assignment: CDR1 LGHNA and CDR2 YSLEER. In nucleotides, the CDR3 is TGCGCCAGCAGCCAGGGAGATTACTATGGCTACACCTTC. It specifies CASSQGDYYGYTF.

This clone appeared once. V and J are TRBV7-9 and TRBJ1-4; 9 nucleotides agree with TRBD1. The CDR3 consists of 14 residues. The germline V gene encodes CDR1 SEHNR and CDR2 FQNEAQ (reference sequence). J was trimmed by 8 bases and V by 1 base; bases with no gene match: 2. CDR3 nucleotide sequence: TGTGCCAGCAGCTTAGTGGGACAGGGAGAAAAACTGTTTTTT. Amino acids: CASSLVGQGEKLFF. Based on the CDR3 plus reference TRBV7-9 and TRBJ1-4, the full variable domain is DTGVSQNPRHKITKRGQNVTFRCDPISEHNRLYWYRQTLGQGPEFLTYFQNEAQLEKSRLLSDRFSAERPKGSFSTLEIQRTEQGDSAMYLCASSLVGQGEKLFFGSGTQLSVL.

The gene calls are TRBV12-3 or TRBV12-4 and TRBJ2-7; perhaps TRBD2 as D (6 bases). The CDR3 is 13 residues long. Trimming removed 6 bases from V and 6 bases from J, with 15 bases in between. This chain's CDR3 is CASRPIGTFEQYF. CDR3 sequence (DNA): TGTGCCAGCAGACCGATCGGGACTTTCGAGCAGTACTTC.

The V and J genes are TRBV4-3 and TRBJ2-2, with D maybe TRBD2 (5 bases). CDR3 size: 12 residues. CDR1 LGHNA and CDR2 YSLEER come from the germline V gene. Trimming pared 4 bases from V and 8 bases from J, leaving 8 bases between. The CDR3 coding sequence is TGCGCCAGCAGCCGGAGGAAGGGGGAGCTGTTTTTT. Protein: CASSRRKGELFF.

The CDR3 loop reads CASSISGFGTDTQYF. In DNA form, the CDR3 reads TGTGCCAGTAGTATCTCGGGGTTCGGTACAGATACGCAGTATTTT. The J gene is TRBJ2-3, the V gene TRBV19; D might be TRBD2 (5 bases). V lost 3 bases and J 3 bases, leaving 13 bases between the germline ends. The germline V gene has CDR1 LNHDA and CDR2 SQIVND (reference sequence). CDR3 length: 15 residues.

The gene calls are TRBV5-4 and TRBJ1-2; D is possibly TRBD1 (6 bases). V lost 4 bases and J 6 bases, leaving 13 bases between the germline ends. The germline V gene encodes CDR1 SGHNT and CDR2 YYREEE (reference sequence). The CDR3 is made up of 13 amino acids. Here the CDR3 DNA reads TGTGCCAGCAGCGAGACAGGAATCGATGGCTACACCTTC. The encoded protein is CASSETGIDGYTF.

This rearrangement joins TRBV12-3 or TRBV12-4 to TRBJ1-2; 7 bases are shared with TRBD1. The CDR3 contains 13 residues. Trimming took 6 bases from V and 5 from J; bases not matched to a gene: 6. CDR3 region: CASRAGTVYGYTF. The CDR3 DNA is TGTGCCAGCAGGGCCGGGACAGTTTATGGCTACACCTTC.

The chain joins TRBV24-1 to TRBJ1-4; 7 bases agree with TRBD1. J was trimmed by 4 bases and V by 2 bases; bases with no gene match: 6. The CDR3 has 16 amino acids. Germline CDR1 KGHDR, CDR2 SFDVKD. The CDR3 here is CATSDSGGGGNEKLFF. The CDR3 DNA is TGTGCCACCAGTGATTCAGGGGGTGGAGGTAATGAAAAACTGTTTTTT.

The CDR3 region is CAWSGQGNYGYTF. The CDR3 nucleotides read TGTGCCTGGAGTGGACAGGGGAACTATGGCTACACCTTC. V usage is TRBV30 and J usage is TRBJ1-2, with TRBD1 matching over 8 bases. The CDR3 is 13 residues long. Trimming removed 1 base from V and 2 bases from J; junction bases left unmatched: 0. CDR1 is GTSNPN and CDR2 is SVGIG in the germline V gene (reference sequence). Filled out from reference TRBV30 and TRBJ1-2, the complete variable domain reads SQTIHQWPATLVQPVGSPLSLECTVEGTSNPNLYWYRQAAGRGLQLLFYSVGIGQISSEVPQNLSASRPQDRQFILSSKKLLLSDSGFYLCAWSGQGNYGYTFGSGTRLTVV.

The chain recombines TRBV4-1 with TRBJ2-5, with D possibly matching TRBD2 (7 bases). Germline V gene sequence: CDR1 MGHRA, CDR2 YSYEKL. This CDR3 spans 16 amino acids. The V end lost 2 bases, the J end lost 5 bases, and 18 bases lay between the germline ends. The CDR3 coding sequence is TGCGCCAGCAGCCAAAACGTTAGGGGGGGCGGGGAGACCCAGTACTTC. It is translated as CASSQNVRGGGETQYF.

As DNA, the CDR3 is TGTGCCAGTAGTATCCAACAGGGAAGGTCCTACAATGAGCAGTTCTTC. Translated, it gives CASSIQQGRSYNEQFF. The gene calls are TRBV19 and TRBJ2-1; maybe TRBD1 (6 bases). This CDR3 region has 16 residues. V was shortened by 3 bases and J by 1 base, with 13 bases between the two germline ends. Germline values: CDR1 LNHDA, CDR2 SQIVND (reference sequence).

The chain employs TRBV4-1 and TRBJ1-5; D is perhaps TRBD1 (5 bases). V shed 0 bases and J shed 5 bases, with 5 bases lying between them. Germline values: CDR1 MGHRA, CDR2 YSYEKL. There are 13 residues in the CDR3. The CDR3 protein is CASSQEGDQPQHF. The CDR3 region has the DNA TGCGCCAGCAGCCAAGAAGGGGATCAGCCCCAGCATTTT.

The sample holds many counts of this clone. V usage is TRBV24-1 and J usage is TRBJ2-7, with TRBD1 matching over 10 bases. V lost 2 bases to trimming and J lost 4 bases; unmatched junction nucleotides: 4. The CDR3 contains 15 residues. Germline loops: CDR1 KGHDR, CDR2 SFDVKD. The CDR3 DNA sequence: TGTGCCACCAGTGATTGGACAGGGGGGGGTTACGAGCAGTACTTC. Translation gives CATSDWTGGGYEQYF.

This chain links TRBV7-9 with TRBJ2-3; 16 bases fit TRBD2. From germline, CDR1 is SEHNR and CDR2 FQNEAQ (reference sequence). The CDR3 sequence is 18 residues long. The V gene end was trimmed by 5 bases and the J gene end by 4 bases; junction bases not matched to a gene: 9. The CDR3 region is CASSHPGLAGGPSDTQYF. CDR3 nucleotides: TGTGCCAGCAGCCACCCGGGACTAGCGGGGGGGCCGTCAGATACGCAGTATTTT.

V usage is TRBV12-3 or TRBV12-4 and J usage is TRBJ2-7; 9 bases line up with TRBD1. Unmatched junction bases numbered 4, after V lost 6 bases and J lost 4 bases. CDR3 length equals 13 residues. The CDR3 region is CASRPTGGYEQYF. The CDR3 coding sequence is TGTGCCAGCAGACCGACAGGGGGATACGAGCAGTACTTC.